Below are 21 T cell receptor beta chains sequenced from a single sample in a study of blood T cell repertoires in COVID-19. The protocol was immunoSEQ multiplex PCR, while the TCRdb copy is restricted to in-frame clones and leaves out a portion. Found here are hundreds of thousands of clones, 87% of them singletons; the top ten hold around 1.9%. Sequencing was done on a sample of PBMCs or T cells enriched from blood (not recorded which). These receptors all come from a man aged 40-49 years in a cohort exposed to, infected with or recovered from COVID-19 (not recorded which).

The rearrangement joins TRBV27 to TRBJ2-7; TRBD1 is a possible D gene (7 bases). CDR1 and CDR2 from the germline V gene are MNHEY and SMNVEV (reference sequence). There are 15 residues in the CDR3. Trimming cost V 6 bases and J 6 bases, with 21 bases left between them. In DNA, the CDR3 is TGTGCCAGCAGGCCCGGGGGACAGACCTCCGTCGAGCAGTACTTC. It translates to CASRPGGQTSVEQYF.

The chain is built from TRBV4-1 and TRBJ1-4; D perhaps matches TRBD1 (5 bases). The CDR3 is made up of 16 amino acids. Trimming shortened V by 0 bases and J by 8 bases, and 16 bases separated the two germline ends. Germline assignment: CDR1 MGHRA and CDR2 YSYEKL. CDR3 sequence reads: CASSQDSRGGGEKLFF. The CDR3 bases are TGCGCCAGCAGCCAAGATTCAAGGGGCGGTGGGGAAAAACTGTTTTTT.

The chain employs TRBV29-1 and TRBJ2-7; possible D gene TRBD2, 6 bases. V was shortened by 2 bases and J by 6 bases, with 20 bases between the two germline ends. Germline V gene data show CDR1 as SQVTM and CDR2 as ANQGSEA. CDR3 length equals 15 residues. CDR3 in DNA: TGCAGCGTTGAAAAGGGGTCAGTCCGGGGAGGCGAGCAGTACTTC. Translating gives CSVEKGSVRGGEQYF.

The chain is built from TRBV12-3 or TRBV12-4 and TRBJ2-5; D unclear. This CDR3 has 12 residues. V lost 3 bases to trimming and J lost 5 bases, with 7 bases between them. The CDR3 loop is CASSFLGETQYF. The CDR3 coding sequence is TGTGCCAGCAGTTTCCTCGGGGAGACCCAGTACTTC.

The chain uses TRBV20-1 and TRBJ2-7, with 8 positions matching TRBD1. V was clipped by 3 bases and J by 1 base; unmatched bases: 5. This CDR3 region has 14 residues. CDR1 is DFQATT, CDR2 SNEGSKA, per germline (reference sequence). The CDR3 here is CSASSGTGSYEQYF. In DNA, the CDR3 is TGCAGTGCTAGTTCCGGGACAGGTTCCTACGAGCAGTACTTC.

The CDR3 nucleotides are TGTGCCAGTAGTATATATGGCGGGAGTGGCACCGGGGAGCTGTTTTTT. Its protein product is CASSIYGGSGTGELFF. V gene TRBV19 combines with J gene TRBJ2-2; 7 nucleotides align to TRBD2. V trimming: 2 bases; J trimming: 4 bases; junction bases outside the gene matches: 7. Per the germline V gene, CDR1 is LNHDA and CDR2 is SQIVND (reference sequence). The CDR3 totals 16 residues.

CDR3 nucleotide sequence: TGTGCCAGCAGCCCCAGGGGAACTAACTATGGCTACACCTTC. Amino acids: CASSPRGTNYGYTF. This chain connects TRBV6-5 to TRBJ1-2; D perhaps matches TRBD1 (6 bases). Trimming took 6 bases from V and 0 from J, leaving 11 bases between them. CDR1 is MNHEY and CDR2 is SVGAGI in the germline V gene. This CDR3 has 14 amino acids.

The rearrangement uses TRBV5-5 and TRBJ1-2; D gene unclear. V lost 0 bases, J lost 1 base, and 7 bases lay in between. The CDR3 spans 14 residues. CDR1 SGHKS and CDR2 YYEKEE come from the germline V gene (reference sequence). The CDR3 reads CASSLAGNNYGYTF. CDR3 bases: TGTGCCAGCAGCTTGGCGGGGAATAACTATGGCTACACCTTC.

V gene TRBV3-1 (or the pseudogene TRBV3-2) combines with J gene TRBJ1-4, with 7 bases matching TRBD1. Trimming took 4 bases from V and 5 from J; bases not matched to a gene: 7. The germline gives CDR1 LGHDT, CDR2 YNNKEL (reference sequence). This CDR3 has 15 residues. CDR3 sequence (DNA): TGTGCCAGCAGCCGACAGACAGGGTGGAATGAAAAACTGTTTTTT. Protein product: CASSRQTGWNEKLFF.

The chain combines TRBV27 with TRBJ2-7; 13 nucleotides agree with TRBD2. Germline lookup yields CDR1 MNHEY and CDR2 SMNVEV (reference sequence). The trim removed 5 bases at V and 6 bases at J, leaving 4 bases unmatched. This CDR3 has 14 amino acids. This CDR3 reads CASSPGTSGIEQYF. CDR3 sequence (DNA): TGTGCCAGCAGTCCGGGGACTAGCGGGATCGAGCAGTACTTC.

V usage is TRBV5-4 and J usage is TRBJ2-5; D is perhaps TRBD2 (5 bases). V shed 4 bases and J shed 5 bases, with 12 bases lying between them. Per the germline V gene, CDR1 is SGHNT and CDR2 is YYREEE (reference sequence). The CDR3 is made up of 13 amino acids. This CDR3 is CASSATSVETQYF. The CDR3 DNA reads TGTGCCAGCAGCGCTACTAGTGTGGAGACCCAGTACTTC.

The chain uses TRBV18 and TRBJ2-7; maybe TRBD1 (5 bases). Germline-derived CDR1 and CDR2 are KGHSH and LQKENI. The CDR3 length is 15 residues. V was trimmed by 2 bases and J by 3 bases, leaving 14 bases between them. The CDR3 is CASSPSGLGLYEQYF. The CDR3 bases are TGTGCCAGCTCACCATCTGGGTTGGGGCTCTACGAGCAGTACTTC.

This chain connects TRBV5-1 to TRBJ2-7, with 8 nucleotides matching TRBD1. The junction had 4 bases not matched to a gene; V was cut back by 4 bases and J by 4 bases. Germline CDR1 SGHRS, CDR2 YFSETQ. CDR3 length: 13 amino acids. CDR3 region: CASSPRGQYEQYF. CDR3 nucleotide sequence: TGCGCCAGCAGCCCCAGGGGGCAGTACGAGCAGTACTTC.

This clone was found once. The CDR3 DNA reads as TGTGCCAGCAGCTTGGTTTCAGGGTCCTACAATGAGCAGTTCTTC. It translates to CASSLVSGSYNEQFF. The chain links TRBV5-5 to TRBJ2-1, with a possible D match to TRBD1 (5 bases). Per the germline V gene, CDR1 is SGHKS and CDR2 is YYEKEE (reference sequence). This CDR3 has 15 amino acids. Trimming shortened V by 0 bases and J by 1 base, and 8 bases separated the two germline ends.

This clone was observed a single time. The V call is TRBV29-1, the J call TRBJ2-7, with 9 bases aligning to TRBD1. The CDR3 covers 12 residues. Germline trimming cut 8 bases from V and 4 bases from J; bases unmatched to any gene: 6. Germline V lookup: CDR1 SQVTM, CDR2 ANQGSEA. The CDR3 bases are TGCAGCATCCGGGACAGGGTGTACGAGCAGTACTTC. Its protein product is CSIRDRVYEQYF.

This chain connects TRBV30 to TRBJ1-1; the D is unclear. The CDR3 is made up of 12 amino acids. CDR1 and CDR2 from the germline V gene are GTSNPN and SVGIG (reference sequence). Trimming took 0 bases from V and 5 from J, leaving 7 bases between them. The DNA of the CDR3 is TGTGCCTGGAGTGTCGGTCGAACTGAAGCTTTCTTT. Its translation: CAWSVGRTEAFF.

The chain couples TRBV3-1 (or the pseudogene TRBV3-2) to TRBJ2-2; a possible D gene is TRBD2 (5 bases). CDR1 is LGHDT and CDR2 is YNNKEL in the germline V gene (reference sequence). Trimming shortened V by 7 bases and J by 5 bases, and 14 bases separated the two germline ends. The CDR3 has 14 amino acids. CDR3 sequence: CASTKHRETGELFF. The CDR3 DNA reads TGTGCCAGCACCAAGCACCGGGAAACCGGGGAGCTGTTTTTT.

The chain uses TRBV6-6 and TRBJ2-3; 11 positions match TRBD2. The V gene end was trimmed by 5 bases and the J gene end by 2 bases; junction bases not matched to a gene: 9. This CDR3 contains 17 residues. Germline V lookup: CDR1 MNHNY, CDR2 SVGAGI (reference sequence). CDR3 amino acids: CASSPTTSGEHTDTQYF. CDR3 nucleotides: TGTGCCAGCAGTCCGACGACTAGCGGGGAACACACAGATACGCAGTATTTT.

The count of this clone is one. The chain joins TRBV5-1 to TRBJ2-1; D gene uncertain. Trimming took 0 bases from V and 5 from J, leaving 9 bases between them. Germline loops: CDR1 SGHRS, CDR2 YFSETQ. CDR3 length equals 14 residues. In nucleotides, the CDR3 is TGCGCCAGCAGCTTGGGGCCCGGAGACAATGAGCAGTTCTTC. Protein sequence: CASSLGPGDNEQFF. Using reference TRBV5-1 and TRBJ2-1 for the parts outside the CDR3, the full variable domain is KAGVTQTPRYLIKTRGQQVTLSCSPISGHRSVSWYQQTPGQGLQFLFEYFSETQRNKGNFPGRFSGRQFSNSRSEMNVSTLELGDSALYLCASSLGPGDNEQFFGPGTRLTVL.

This chain links TRBV14 with TRBJ2-1; 10 bases align to TRBD2. Germline-derived CDR1 and CDR2 are SGHDN and FVKESK. The CDR3 is 14 residues long. V shed 0 bases, J shed 9 bases, and the junction held 2 bases outside the gene matches. The CDR3 here is CASSQDLAGAEQFF. The CDR3, as DNA: TGTGCCAGCAGCCAAGATCTAGCGGGAGCTGAGCAGTTCTTC.

The V call is TRBV4-1, the J call TRBJ2-7; D unresolved. Germline V gives CDR1 MGHRA, CDR2 YSYEKL. This CDR3 has 15 amino acids. V lost 4 bases to trimming and J lost 3 bases, with 16 bases between them. The CDR3 is CASSPPELDIYEQYF. CDR3 coding DNA: TGCGCCAGCAGCCCGCCCGAACTCGATATCTACGAGCAGTACTTC.